A selection of T cell receptor beta chains follows, all from one sample in a study of T cell repertoires in cytomegalovirus infection. Using its own MiXCR run on the reads, TCRdb lists one record per CDR3 protein. The sample includes more than 250,000 distinct CDR3 sequences, around 13% of them seen just once. Sequences were obtained from PBMCs. These receptors originate from a human donor in good health (CMV status not recorded). Some clones in this sample may be carry-over from other donors' samples. Both conserved end residues are part of each CDR3.

TRBV19	TRBJ2-3	CASRAEAREVRNTQYF
TRBV28	TRBJ2-3	CASSQPGRGSDTQYF
TRBV7-9	TRBJ2-1	CASSLDRGNSYNEQFF
TRBV10-3	TRBJ1-1	CAISGRGGTGGNTEAFF
TRBV29-1	TRBJ1-1	CSVPRQSNTEAFF
TRBV29-1	TRBJ2-6	CSVDGETRSGANVLTF
TRBV7-2	TRBJ2-3	CASSLALGRDTQYF
TRBV7-6	TRBJ1-2	CASSLERTYDYTF
TRBV19	TRBJ2-7	CASSKSYRAATYEQYF
TRBV6-8	TRBJ1-1	CASRHRDRGSGTEAFF
TRBV7-2	TRBJ2-7	CASSLTGPSEQYF
TRBV28	TRBJ2-3	CASSLNTGTGRTDTQYF
TRBV29-1	TRBJ2-5	CSVDKAETQYF
TRBV28	TRBJ2-1	CASATAGRGYNEQFF
TRBV19	TRBJ2-1	CASSIAAAPHNEQFF
TRBV4-3	TRBJ2-2	CASSPRTSGTAGELFF
TRBV5-4	TRBJ2-5	CASSQDSQRPQYF
TRBV6-6	TRBJ2-6	CASRKQGFSGANVLTF
TRBV20-1	TRBJ2-1	CSARGSKGYNEQFF
TRBV20-1	TRBJ2-7	CSARGGGSSHEQYF
TRBV29-1	TRBJ2-3	CSVADQYF
TRBV2	TRBJ2-1	CASSEALRQGSDNEQFF
TRBV7-3	TRBJ2-5	CASSLGRGGGTQYF
TRBV19	TRBJ1-4	CASGTLAEKLFF
TRBV20-1	TRBJ2-3	CSAGPGLATDTQYF
TRBV7-8	TRBJ2-1	CASSPRGGVNNEQFF
TRBV19	TRBJ2-3	CASGGLSLDTQYF
TRBV10-3	TRBJ1-6	CAISESPLGQGAHSPLHF
TRBV2	TRBJ2-1	CASSERQANEQFF
TRBV7-2	TRBJ1-2	CASGPGGYGYTF
TRBV28	TRBJ2-6	CASRLGGYSGANVLTF
TRBV6-2/TRBV6-3	TRBJ2-1	CASSYNSGNEQFF
TRBV7-8	TRBJ2-1	CASSAGQLYNEQFF
TRBV6-1	TRBJ2-1	CASSEIRVVWLSEQFF
TRBV7-2	TRBJ2-1	CASSLRGRATYNEQFF
TRBV29-1	TRBJ2-3	CSVEGLAGVPDTQYF